The present T cell receptor (beta chain) was sequenced within a study of T cell changes during pregnancy in multiple sclerosis. Produced via immunoSEQ multiplex PCR; TCRdb's table is partial and in-frame only. The repertoire holds about 50,000 clones, with approximately 90% as singletons. This CDR3 has 13 amino acids. Trimming took off 7 bases at V and 10 bases at J, with 19 bases between the two ends. Germline CDR1 and CDR2: SNHLY and FYNNEI. The sequencing used CD4+ T cells from peripheral blood mononuclear cells, collected before pregnancy. The chain carries TRBV2 and TRBJ1-1; D is perhaps TRBD1 (5 bases). This TCR derives from a female donor with multiple sclerosis, enrolled in a pregnancy study. CDR3 residues: CASIPGGGLIAFF. The CDR3 DNA is TGTGCCAGCATACCCGGGGGAGGCCTAATAGCTTTCTTT.